The present T cell receptor beta chain was sequenced within a study of T cells in Graves' hyperthyroidism and ophthalmopathy. The CDR3 contains 16 residues. Unmatched junction bases numbered 15, after V lost 5 bases and J lost 9 bases. Germline loops: CDR1 SGHDN, CDR2 FVKESK. It was RNA transcripts that yielded the amplified TCR beta CDR3 regions. The HTBI set primed first-round TCR CDR3 RT-PCR. From the multiplex PCR reads, TCRdb called clonotypes with MiXCR, one entry per CDR3 protein. The sample has roughly 700,000 distinct CDR3 sequences, roughly 15% seen once. The receptor was isolated from a woman under 30 with Graves' hyperthyroidism. Sequencing input: blood. This sequence joins TRBV14 and TRBJ2-1; 8 bases are shared with TRBD2. The DNA for the CDR3 is TGTGCCAGCAGCGAAAAAGCGGGAGTTCTGTTTGGTGAGCAGTTCTTC. Its protein is CASSEKAGVLFGEQFF.